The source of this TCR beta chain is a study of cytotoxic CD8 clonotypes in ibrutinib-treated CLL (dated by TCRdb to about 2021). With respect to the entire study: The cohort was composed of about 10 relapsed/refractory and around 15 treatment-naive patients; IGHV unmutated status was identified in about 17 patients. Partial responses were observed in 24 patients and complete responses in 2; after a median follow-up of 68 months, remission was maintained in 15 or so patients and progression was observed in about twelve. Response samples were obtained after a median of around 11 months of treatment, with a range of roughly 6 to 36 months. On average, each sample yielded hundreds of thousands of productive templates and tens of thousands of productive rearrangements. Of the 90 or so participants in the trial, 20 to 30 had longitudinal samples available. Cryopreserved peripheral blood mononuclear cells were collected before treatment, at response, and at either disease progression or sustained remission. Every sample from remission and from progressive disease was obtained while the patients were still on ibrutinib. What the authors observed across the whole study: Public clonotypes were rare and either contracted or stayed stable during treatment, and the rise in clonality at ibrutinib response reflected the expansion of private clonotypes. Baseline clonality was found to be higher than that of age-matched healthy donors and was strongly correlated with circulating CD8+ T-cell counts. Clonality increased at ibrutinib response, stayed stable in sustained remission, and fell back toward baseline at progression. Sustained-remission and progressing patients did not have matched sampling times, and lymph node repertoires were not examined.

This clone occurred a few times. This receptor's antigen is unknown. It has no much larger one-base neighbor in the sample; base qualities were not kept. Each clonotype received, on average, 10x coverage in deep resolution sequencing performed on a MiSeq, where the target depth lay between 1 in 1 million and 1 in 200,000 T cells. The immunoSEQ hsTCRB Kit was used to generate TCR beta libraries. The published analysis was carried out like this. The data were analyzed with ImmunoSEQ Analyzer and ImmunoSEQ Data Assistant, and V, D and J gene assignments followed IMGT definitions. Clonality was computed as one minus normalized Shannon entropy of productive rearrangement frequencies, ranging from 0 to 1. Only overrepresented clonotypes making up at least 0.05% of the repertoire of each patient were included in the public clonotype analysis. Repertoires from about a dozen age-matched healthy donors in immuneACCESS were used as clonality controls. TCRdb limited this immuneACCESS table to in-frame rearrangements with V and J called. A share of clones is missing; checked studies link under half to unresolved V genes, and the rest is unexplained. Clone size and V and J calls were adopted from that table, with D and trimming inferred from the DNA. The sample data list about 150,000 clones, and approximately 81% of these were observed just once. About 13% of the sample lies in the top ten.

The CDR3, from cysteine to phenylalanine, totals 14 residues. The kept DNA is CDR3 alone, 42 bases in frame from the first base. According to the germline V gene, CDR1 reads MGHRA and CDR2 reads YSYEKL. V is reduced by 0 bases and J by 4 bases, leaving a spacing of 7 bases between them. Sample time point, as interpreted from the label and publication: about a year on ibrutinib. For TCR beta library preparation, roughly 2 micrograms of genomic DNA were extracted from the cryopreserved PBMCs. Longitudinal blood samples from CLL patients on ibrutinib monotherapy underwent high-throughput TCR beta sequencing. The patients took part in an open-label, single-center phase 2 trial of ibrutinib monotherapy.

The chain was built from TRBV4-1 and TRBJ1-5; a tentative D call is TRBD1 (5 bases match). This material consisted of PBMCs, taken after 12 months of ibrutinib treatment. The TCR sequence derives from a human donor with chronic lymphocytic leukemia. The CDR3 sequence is CASSQDRENQPQHF. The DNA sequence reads TGCGCCAGCAGCCAAGACAGGGAAAATCAGCCCCAGCATTTT.